This is a list of T cell receptor beta chains from one sample in a study of blood T cell repertoires in COVID-19. Using immunoSEQ multiplex PCR, the repertoire was profiled, and TCRdb retains in-frame clones only, with some absent. The table includes a few hundred thousand clones, approximately 83% detected once. What was sequenced was PBMCs or T cells enriched from blood (not recorded which). The receptor set was obtained from a woman aged 40 to 55 with acute COVID-19. Each CDR3 is given with its conserved first and last residue. A D gene is named only where the DNA matches it firmly. Part of the rows lack a size; the others show once, few, many or a class for expanded clones.

V	J	size	D	CDR3	DNA
TRBV18	TRBJ2-1	once	-	CASSRDWNNEQFF	TGTGCCAGCTCCCGGGACTGGAACAATGAGCAGTTCTTC
TRBV19	TRBJ2-1	-	TRBD2	CASSTTSSGSLDEQFF	TGTGCCAGTAGTACCACTTCTAGCGGGAGTCTCGATGAGCAGTTCTTC
TRBV7-8	TRBJ2-3	-	-	CASSLPGMHTQYF	TGTGCCAGCAGCTTACCGGGGATGCATACGCAGTATTTT
TRBV27	TRBJ2-3	-	-	CASSLSPIDTQYF	TGTGCCAGCAGTCTAAGCCCGATAGATACGCAGTATTTT
TRBV5-5	TRBJ2-7	-	TRBD2	CASSSRQRDGYEQYF	TGTGCCAGCAGCTCACGACAGCGGGACGGCTACGAGCAGTACTTC
TRBV25-1	TRBJ2-1	-	TRBD1	CASTNSEQGVGDEQFF	TGTGCCAGCACTAATTCGGAACAGGGGGTCGGAGATGAGCAGTTCTTC
TRBV11-2	TRBJ1-4	-	TRBD1	CASSLSRGVEKLFF	TGTGCCAGCAGCTTAAGCAGGGGGGTTGAAAAACTGTTTTTT
TRBV5-1	TRBJ2-5	-	TRBD2	CASSFQGLAGESQYF	TGCGCCAGCAGCTTTCAAGGACTAGCGGGAGAATCCCAGTACTTC
TRBV10-3	TRBJ2-5	-	-	CAISDGAKETQYF	TGTGCCATCAGTGATGGGGCTAAAGAGACCCAGTACTTC
TRBV3-1/TRBV3-2	TRBJ1-4	once	-	CASSQVSEKLFF	TGTGCCAGCAGCCAAGTGAGTGAAAAACTGTTTTTT
TRBV10-2	TRBJ2-3	-	TRBD2	CASQMTSGTDTQYF	TGCGCCAGCCAAATGACTAGCGGGACAGATACGCAGTATTTT
TRBV2	TRBJ1-5	-	-	CASSGTGNQPQHF	TGTGCCAGCAGTGGGACAGGCAATCAGCCCCAGCATTTT
TRBV27	TRBJ1-6	few	TRBD1	CASSPGQGNSPLHF	TGTGCCAGCAGCCCGGGACAGGGAAATTCACCCCTCCACTTT
TRBV5-4	TRBJ2-7	few	TRBD2	CASSLTSGLADLEQYF	TGTGCCAGCAGCTTGACATCTGGACTAGCGGACCTGGAGCAGTACTTC
TRBV3-1/TRBV3-2	TRBJ2-7	once	TRBD1	CASSQGGGGTGGEQYF	TGTGCCAGCAGCCAAGGAGGTGGCGGGACAGGGGGCGAGCAGTACTTC
TRBV5-6	TRBJ2-2	once	TRBD1	CASSFLVGGSGELFF	TGTGCCAGCAGCTTCTTGGTAGGGGGCAGCGGGGAGCTGTTTTTT
TRBV28	TRBJ2-1	-	-	CASSISSLSASREQFF	TGTGCCAGCAGTATCTCTAGCTTATCTGCTTCCCGTGAGCAGTTCTTC
TRBV2	TRBJ2-7	-	-	CASTAESYEQYF	TGTGCCAGCACCGCGGAATCCTACGAGCAGTACTTC
TRBV7-9	TRBJ2-2	few	TRBD2	CASRAAGERSGELFF	TGTGCCAGCAGAGCTGCGGGAGAGCGGAGCGGGGAGCTGTTTTTT
TRBV19	TRBJ2-1	once	-	CASSPREGGLVRHEQFF	TGTGCCAGTAGTCCCCGGGAAGGCGGGCTAGTGAGACATGAGCAGTTCTTC
TRBV4-1	TRBJ2-4	-	-	CASSQDSNRGGAKNIQYF	TGCGCCAGCAGCCAAGATTCGAACAGGGGGGGGGCCAAAAACATTCAGTACTTC
TRBV3-1/TRBV3-2	TRBJ1-2	-	TRBD1	CASSPTGGDPFYGYTF	TGTGCCAGCAGCCCGACAGGGGGCGACCCTTTCTATGGCTACACCTTC
TRBV6-5	TRBJ1-1	-	-	CASSLHLAVNTEAFF	TGTGCCAGCAGTCTCCACCTGGCGGTGAACACTGAAGCTTTCTTT
TRBV7-8	TRBJ2-1	-	-	CASSLTPEQGLRANDEQFF	TGTGCCAGCAGCTTAACTCCAGAACAGGGCCTAAGGGCCAACGATGAGCAGTTCTTC
TRBV28	TRBJ2-5	-	TRBD2	CASSPTSRETQYF	TGTGCCAGCAGTCCGACTAGCAGGGAGACCCAGTACTTC
TRBV11-3	TRBJ2-2	-	TRBD1	CASSSRGWDRSNTGELFF	TGTGCCAGCAGCTCTCGAGGCTGGGACAGGTCGAACACCGGGGAGCTGTTTTTT
TRBV5-5	TRBJ1-3	-	TRBD1	CASSSGQAGNTIYF	TGTGCCAGCAGCTCGGGACAGGCTGGAAACACCATATATTTT
TRBV28	TRBJ1-5	-	TRBD1	CASSEGQAHLYSNQPQHF	TGTGCCAGCAGTGAAGGACAGGCCCACCTGTATAGCAATCAGCCCCAGCATTTT
TRBV12-5	TRBJ1-4	once	TRBD1	CASGPGTGEEKLFF	TGTGCTAGTGGTCCGGGGACAGGAGAAGAAAAACTGTTTTTT
TRBV28	TRBJ2-7	-	TRBD1	CAITGTGDYEQYF	TGTGCCATTACCGGGACAGGCGACTACGAGCAGTACTTC
TRBV25-1	TRBJ2-2	-	-	CASSEFGTRNTGELFF	TGTGCCAGCAGTGAATTCGGGACAAGAAACACCGGGGAGCTGTTTTTT
TRBV27	TRBJ1-4	-	-	CASSFGRERNEKLFF	TGTGCCAGCAGTTTCGGCCGTGAGAGGAATGAAAAACTGTTTTTT
TRBV7-8	TRBJ2-1	-	-	CASSSDSYRGGEQFF	TGTGCCAGCAGCTCCGACTCGTATAGAGGCGGTGAGCAGTTCTTC
TRBV27	TRBJ2-3	-	TRBD1	CASTPGTGGTDTQYF	TGTGCCAGCACCCCCGGGACAGGGGGTACAGATACGCAGTATTTT
TRBV2	TRBJ1-5	-	-	CASTGIGRQPQHF	TGTGCCAGCACCGGGATAGGGCGACAGCCCCAGCATTTT
TRBV19	TRBJ1-5	-	TRBD1	CASRTGGGGNQPQHF	TGTGCCAGTAGAACAGGGGGTGGAGGCAATCAGCCCCAGCATTTT
TRBV27	TRBJ1-1	-	TRBD1	CASSLDRGNTEAFF	TGTGCCAGCAGCCTGGACAGGGGAAACACTGAAGCTTTCTTT
TRBV7-9	TRBJ1-1	-	-	CASSYSSEAFF	TGTGCCAGCAGCTACAGCTCTGAAGCTTTCTTT
TRBV2	TRBJ2-1	-	-	CASGVGIPYNEQFF	TGTGCCAGCGGGGTCGGGATACCCTACAATGAGCAGTTCTTC
TRBV7-9	TRBJ1-4	-	TRBD1	CASSTHRGGGATNEKLFF	TGTGCCAGCAGCACACACAGGGGTGGAGGTGCAACTAATGAAAAACTGTTTTTT
TRBV6-5	TRBJ2-7	-	TRBD2	CASSYSILAGSEQYF	TGTGCCAGCAGTTACTCGATACTAGCGGGATCCGAGCAGTACTTC
TRBV10-3	TRBJ1-6	-	-	CAISRGETSSPLHF	TGTGCCATCAGTCGGGGGGAAACGAGTTCACCCCTCCACTTT
TRBV25-1	TRBJ2-5	-	TRBD2	CASSEIGGRVEETQYF	TGTGCCAGCAGTGAAATAGGCGGGAGGGTGGAAGAGACCCAGTACTTC
TRBV3-1/TRBV3-2	TRBJ2-7	-	-	CASSQTSGTSYEQYF	TGTGCCAGCAGCCAAACGAGCGGAACCTCCTACGAGCAGTACTTC
TRBV5-1	TRBJ2-1	-	TRBD2	CASSSGGRAAFNEQFF	TGCGCCAGCAGCTCGGGCGGGAGGGCGGCGTTCAATGAGCAGTTCTTC
TRBV7-3	TRBJ2-2	-	TRBD2	CASSLAGGPVDTGELFF	TGTGCCAGCAGCTTAGCGGGAGGGCCTGTGGACACCGGGGAGCTGTTTTTT